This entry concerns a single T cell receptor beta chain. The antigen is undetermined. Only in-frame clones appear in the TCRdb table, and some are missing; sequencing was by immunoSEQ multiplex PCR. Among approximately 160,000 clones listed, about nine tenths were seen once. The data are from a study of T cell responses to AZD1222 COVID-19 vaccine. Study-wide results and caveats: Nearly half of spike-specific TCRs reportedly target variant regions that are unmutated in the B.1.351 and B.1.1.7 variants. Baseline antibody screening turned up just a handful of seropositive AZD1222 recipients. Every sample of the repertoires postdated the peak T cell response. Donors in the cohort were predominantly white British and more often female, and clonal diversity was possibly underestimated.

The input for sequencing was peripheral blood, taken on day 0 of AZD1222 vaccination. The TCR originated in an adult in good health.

The CDR3 DNA sequence: TGTGCCAGCAGCGTTCGGGACAGGGGTTATGCAGGCGAGCAGTTCTTC. Translated, it gives CASSVRDRGYAGEQFF. The gene calls are TRBV7-8 and TRBJ2-1; 10 bases are a match to TRBD1. After removal of 5 bases from V and 10 bases from J, the junction contained 14 bases not matched to a gene. The length of the CDR3 is 16 residues. In germline, CDR1 is SGHVS, CDR2 FQNEAQ.